The following is a T cell receptor beta chain sequence with its context. Germline V CDR1 and CDR2: KGHSH, LQKENI. Trimming cost V 6 bases and J 8 bases, with 19 bases left between them. The CDR3 has 14 residues. This entry belongs to a study of blood T cell repertoires in COVID-19. As processed by the authors: From reference gene primer amplification, estimates of nucleated cell counts were derived. Sequencing used immunoSEQ multiplex PCR; TCRdb keeps in-frame clones, though not all of them. That table gives V, J and clone size, and the DNA gave D and trimming. The repertoire has hundreds of thousands of clones, roughly 86% of them found once; the top ten carry approximately 7.8%.

This clonotype was obtained from a woman in her forties or fifties who had recovered from COVID-19. The chain couples TRBV18 to TRBJ1-2; D is uncertain. Sequenced: peripheral blood. This chain's CDR3 is CASSPTEGLGGYTF. The DNA for the CDR3 is TGTGCCAGCTCCCCGACGGAGGGATTGGGGGGCTACACCTTC.